A selection of T cell receptor beta chains follows, all from one sample in a study of blood T cell repertoires in COVID-19. Only in-frame clones appear in the TCRdb table, and some are missing; sequencing was by immunoSEQ multiplex PCR. The sample has 250,000 or so clones, approximately 86% seen once; the top ten hold approximately 8.2%. The specimen sequenced was peripheral blood. The receptor set was obtained from a man between 40 and 49 years old with active or convalescent COVID-19. The CDR3 runs from the conserved cysteine through the conserved F or W. A D gene is named only where the DNA matches it firmly. Some rows mark clone size as missing; the rest say once, few, many or name a class of expanded clone.

size: once
J: TRBJ2-3
V: TRBV19
D: TRBD2
CDR3: CASSIRSGGADTQYF
DNA: TGTGCCAGTAGTATAAGGAGCGGGGGGGCAGATACGCAGTATTTT

size: NA
J: TRBJ1-5
V: TRBV6-5
D: TRBD1
CDR3: CASSYSTGGGQPQHF
DNA: TGTGCCAGCAGTTACTCGACAGGGGGCGGCCAGCCCCAGCATTTT

size: NA
J: TRBJ1-5
V: TRBV11-2
D: NA
CDR3: CASSLGGGNQPQHF
DNA: TGTGCCAGCAGCTTAGGGGGGGGCAATCAGCCCCAGCATTTT

size: NA
J: TRBJ2-5
V: TRBV4-1
D: NA
CDR3: CASSHLTPPGLIYF
DNA: TGCGCCAGCAGCCACCTCACCCCCCCGGGACTTATATACTTC

size: many
J: TRBJ1-5
V: TRBV5-5
D: TRBD1
CDR3: CASSEDRGQPISNQPQHF
DNA: TGTGCCAGCAGCGAGGACAGGGGGCAGCCTATAAGCAATCAGCCCCAGCATTTT

size: NA
J: TRBJ2-7
V: TRBV5-4
D: TRBD1
CDR3: CASSLQAGTGIYEQYF
DNA: TGTGCCAGCAGCCTGCAAGCCGGGACAGGGATATACGAGCAGTACTTC

size: NA
J: TRBJ2-1
V: TRBV4-1
D: TRBD2
CDR3: CASSQDIAGVSYNEQFF
DNA: TGCGCCAGCAGCCAAGATATCGCGGGAGTCAGCTACAATGAGCAGTTCTTC

size: NA
J: TRBJ2-7
V: TRBV6-5
D: TRBD2
CDR3: CASRETSGPYEQYF
DNA: TGTGCCAGCAGAGAGACTAGCGGTCCCTACGAGCAGTACTTC

size: NA
J: TRBJ2-1
V: TRBV20-1
D: NA
CDR3: CSVVSYNEQFF
DNA: TGCAGTGTAGTGTCCTACAATGAGCAGTTCTTC

size: few
J: TRBJ2-2
V: TRBV6-4
D: TRBD2
CDR3: CASSETSGGIGELFF
DNA: TGTGCCAGCAGTGAGACTAGCGGGGGAATCGGGGAGCTGTTTTTT

size: once
J: TRBJ2-3
V: TRBV4-2
D: TRBD2
CDR3: CASSQQAGGRSDTQYF
DNA: TGTGCCAGCAGCCAACAAGCGGGGGGGCGGTCAGATACGCAGTATTTT

size: NA
J: TRBJ1-2
V: TRBV6-2/TRBV6-3
D: NA
CDR3: CASSKGELGYGYTF
DNA: TGTGCCAGCAGCAAGGGGGAGTTAGGCTATGGCTACACCTTC

size: NA
J: TRBJ1-2
V: TRBV27
D: TRBD1
CDR3: CASSGTGLYGYTF
DNA: TGTGCCAGCAGCGGGACAGGACTATATGGCTACACCTTC

size: NA
J: TRBJ1-2
V: TRBV19
D: TRBD1
CDR3: CASTRDRPNYGYTF
DNA: TGTGCCAGTACCCGGGACAGGCCTAACTATGGCTACACCTTC

size: once
J: TRBJ1-3
V: TRBV19
D: NA
CDR3: CASSPRRVSGGNTIYF
DNA: TGTGCCAGTAGTCCTAGGCGGGTATCGGGAGGAAACACCATATATTTT

size: NA
J: TRBJ2-5
V: TRBV5-1
D: TRBD1
CDR3: CASTPLTGGGESETQYF
DNA: TGCGCCAGCACCCCTCTAACAGGGGGCGGCGAGTCCGAGACCCAGTACTTC

size: once
J: TRBJ2-5
V: TRBV3-1/TRBV3-2
D: TRBD2
CDR3: CASSPWTSDQETQYF
DNA: TGTGCCAGCAGCCCCTGGACTAGCGATCAAGAGACCCAGTACTTC

size: NA
J: TRBJ2-1
V: TRBV5-4
D: TRBD2
CDR3: CASSLVGSGGANEQFF
DNA: TGTGCCAGCAGCTTGGTGGGTAGCGGGGGGGCCAATGAGCAGTTCTTC

size: NA
J: TRBJ1-2
V: TRBV7-3
D: NA
CDR3: CASSLIGGAGYTF
DNA: TGTGCCAGCAGCTTAATAGGAGGGGCTGGCTACACCTTC

size: NA
J: TRBJ1-2
V: TRBV6-5
D: NA
CDR3: CASGLEEFLYGYTF
DNA: TGTGCCAGCGGGTTAGAGGAATTTCTCTATGGCTACACCTTC

size: NA
J: TRBJ1-2
V: TRBV5-4
D: TRBD1
CDR3: CASSATGVGYTF
DNA: TGTGCCAGCAGCGCGACAGGGGTAGGCTACACCTTC

size: NA
J: TRBJ2-5
V: TRBV4-2
D: NA
CDR3: CASSQLGTQETQYF
DNA: TGTGCCAGCAGCCAGCTCGGGACACAAGAGACCCAGTACTTC

size: NA
J: TRBJ1-2
V: TRBV6-4
D: NA
CDR3: CASSDSSRTGYGYTF
DNA: TGTGCCAGCAGTGACTCATCCAGAACGGGCTATGGCTACACCTTC

size: NA
J: TRBJ2-3
V: TRBV30
D: NA
CDR3: CAWSVQGGSRPSTDTQYF
DNA: TGTGCCTGGAGTGTACAGGGAGGGTCTCGGCCTAGCACAGATACGCAGTATTTT

size: NA
J: TRBJ2-1
V: TRBV7-9
D: TRBD1
CDR3: CASSSTGTGTNEQFF
DNA: TGTGCCAGCAGCTCTACCGGGACAGGGACCAATGAGCAGTTCTTC

size: NA
J: TRBJ1-1
V: TRBV20-1
D: NA
CDR3: CSASLVRGGTEAFF
DNA: TGCAGTGCTAGTTTAGTCAGGGGCGGCACTGAAGCTTTCTTT

size: NA
J: TRBJ2-5
V: TRBV5-1
D: TRBD2
CDR3: CASSLGGTSGSETQYF
DNA: TGCGCCAGCAGCTTGGGAGGGACTAGCGGGAGCGAGACCCAGTACTTC